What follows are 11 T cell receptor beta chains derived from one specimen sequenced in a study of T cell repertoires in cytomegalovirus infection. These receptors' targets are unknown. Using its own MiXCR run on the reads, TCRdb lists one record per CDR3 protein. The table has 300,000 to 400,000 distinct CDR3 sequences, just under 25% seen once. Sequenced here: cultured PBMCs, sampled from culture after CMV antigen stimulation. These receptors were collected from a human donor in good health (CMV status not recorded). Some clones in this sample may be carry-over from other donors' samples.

The CDR3 DNA reads TGTGCCAGCAGGCTTTCCGCGAACCCCACAGATACGCAGTATTTT. This sequence encodes CASRLSANPTDTQYF. The chain links TRBV7-3 to TRBJ2-3; D ambiguous. In germline, CDR1 is SGHTA, CDR2 FQGTGA. The CDR3 covers 15 residues. The V end lost 6 bases, the J end lost 2 bases, and 15 bases lay between the germline ends.

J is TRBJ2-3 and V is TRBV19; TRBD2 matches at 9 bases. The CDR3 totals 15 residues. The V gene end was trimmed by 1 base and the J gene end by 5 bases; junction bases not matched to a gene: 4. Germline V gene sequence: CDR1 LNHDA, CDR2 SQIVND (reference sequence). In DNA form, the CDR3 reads TGTGCCAGTAGTATAGCGGCGGGAGGGGTAGATACGCAGTATTTT. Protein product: CASSIAAGGVDTQYF.

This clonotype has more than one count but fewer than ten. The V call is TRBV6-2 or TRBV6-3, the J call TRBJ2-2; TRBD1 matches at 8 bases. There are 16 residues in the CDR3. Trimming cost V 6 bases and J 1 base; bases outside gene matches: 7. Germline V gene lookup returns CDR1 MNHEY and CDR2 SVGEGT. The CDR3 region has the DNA TGTGCCAGCAGAGACGGCGGGACAGGGAACACCGGGGAGCTGTTTTTT. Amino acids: CASRDGGTGNTGELFF.

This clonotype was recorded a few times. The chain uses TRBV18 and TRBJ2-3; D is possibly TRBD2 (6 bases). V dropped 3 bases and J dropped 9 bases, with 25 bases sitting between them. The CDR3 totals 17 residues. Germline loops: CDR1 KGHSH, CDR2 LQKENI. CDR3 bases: TGTGCCAGCTCACCGTCGAGAGTTGTCGGGAGTCCCGTCACGCAGTATTTT. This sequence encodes CASSPSRVVGSPVTQYF.

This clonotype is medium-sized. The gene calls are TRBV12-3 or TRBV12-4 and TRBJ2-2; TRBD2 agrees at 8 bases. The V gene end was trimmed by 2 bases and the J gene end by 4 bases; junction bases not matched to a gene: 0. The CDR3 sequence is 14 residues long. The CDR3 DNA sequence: TGTGCCAGCAGTTTAAGCGGGAGCACCGGGGAGCTGTTTTTT. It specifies CASSLSGSTGELFF.

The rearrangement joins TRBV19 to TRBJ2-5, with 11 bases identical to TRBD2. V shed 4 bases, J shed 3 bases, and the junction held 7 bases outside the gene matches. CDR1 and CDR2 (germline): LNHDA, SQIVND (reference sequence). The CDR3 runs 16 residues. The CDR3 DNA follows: TGTGCCAGTAGTACACCGGGACTAGCGGAAGAAGAGACCCAGTACTTC. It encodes CASSTPGLAEEETQYF.

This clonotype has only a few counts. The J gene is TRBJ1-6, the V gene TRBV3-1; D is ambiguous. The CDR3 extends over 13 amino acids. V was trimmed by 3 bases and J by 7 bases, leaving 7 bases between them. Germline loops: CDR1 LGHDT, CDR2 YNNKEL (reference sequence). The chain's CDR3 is CASSQNWNSPLHF. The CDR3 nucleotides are TGTGCCAGCAGCCAGAACTGGAATTCACCCCTCCACTTT.

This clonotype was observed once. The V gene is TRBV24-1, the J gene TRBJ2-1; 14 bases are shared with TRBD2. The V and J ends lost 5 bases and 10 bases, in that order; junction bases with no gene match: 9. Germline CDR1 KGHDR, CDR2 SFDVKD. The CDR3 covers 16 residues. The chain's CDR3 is CATSVPGTSGRGEQFF. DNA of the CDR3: TGTGCCACCAGTGTCCCCGGGACTAGCGGGAGAGGCGAGCAGTTCTTC.

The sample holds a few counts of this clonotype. The DNA for the CDR3 is TGCGCCAGCAGCCAAGATCAGGGGTGGGGAGAGACCCAGTACTTC. Translation: CASSQDQGWGETQYF. The chain couples TRBV4-1 to TRBJ2-5, with D maybe TRBD1 (6 bases). The germline gives CDR1 MGHRA, CDR2 YSYEKL. The CDR3 is 15 residues long. V lost 0 bases, J lost 4 bases, and 12 bases lay in between.

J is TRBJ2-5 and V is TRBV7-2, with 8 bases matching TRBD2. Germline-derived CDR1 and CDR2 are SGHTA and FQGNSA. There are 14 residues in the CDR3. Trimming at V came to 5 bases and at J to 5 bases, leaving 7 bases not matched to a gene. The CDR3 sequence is CASSPRLALETQYF. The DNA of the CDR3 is TGTGCCAGCAGCCCCCGACTAGCGTTGGAGACCCAGTACTTC.

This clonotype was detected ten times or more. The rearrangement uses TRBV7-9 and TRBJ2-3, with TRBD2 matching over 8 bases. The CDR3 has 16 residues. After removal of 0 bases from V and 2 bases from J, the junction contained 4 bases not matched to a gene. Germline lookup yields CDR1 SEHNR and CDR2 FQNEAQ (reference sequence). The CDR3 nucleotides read TGTGCCAGCAGCTTAGCTAGCGGGACCTTCACAGATACGCAGTATTTT. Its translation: CASSLASGTFTDTQYF.